This record concerns one TCR beta chain sequence. As yet, its antigen is unknown. These data belong to a study of T cell responses to AZD1222 COVID-19 vaccine. Study results and limitations: Two doses of AZD1222 preceded a rise in Spike-specific TCR breadth and depth. There were mostly white British donors and more females than males, and clonal diversity was possibly underestimated. Repertoires were sampled only after the peak T cell response.

This CDR3 contains 15 residues. Using immunoSEQ multiplex PCR, the repertoire was profiled, and TCRdb retains in-frame clones only, with some absent. The sample has 95,000 to 150,000 clones, 85% to 90% seen once. This specimen consisted of peripheral blood, obtained on day 0 of AZD1222 vaccination. This chain connects TRBV21-1 to TRBJ1-6. TRBV21-1 is labeled a pseudogene. This TCR came from an adult in good health. The CDR3 spells CASIPGRSYNSPLHF. In DNA, the CDR3 is TGTGCCAGCATCCCGGGGCGCTCCTATAATTCACCCCTCCACTTT.